A single sample is the source of the 12 T cell receptor beta chains below, sequenced in a study of blood T cell repertoires in COVID-19. Repertoires were generated with immunoSEQ multiplex PCR, while TCRdb's copy carries only in-frame clones and drops some. The sample has roughly 230,000 clones, around 83% seen once. The specimen sequenced was peripheral blood. These receptors all come from a woman between 50 and 59 years old with acute or convalescent COVID-19.

The chain couples TRBV27 to TRBJ2-1; 8 bases are shared with TRBD2. The CDR3 is made up of 16 amino acids. Germline trimming cut 3 bases from V and 5 bases from J; bases unmatched to any gene: 9. The germline gives CDR1 MNHEY, CDR2 SMNVEV (reference sequence). The CDR3 here is CASSFKLAVVNNEQFF. DNA for the CDR3: TGTGCCAGCAGTTTCAAACTAGCGGTCGTAAACAATGAGCAGTTCTTC.

The chain couples TRBV3-1 (or the pseudogene TRBV3-2) to TRBJ2-3; 8 bases fit TRBD1. The V gene end was trimmed by 4 bases and the J gene end by 2 bases; junction bases not matched to a gene: 8. The CDR3 sequence is 16 residues long. In germline, CDR1 is LGHDT, CDR2 YNNKEL (reference sequence). CDR3 loop: CASSRRLTGATDTQYF. The DNA of the CDR3 is TGTGCCAGCAGCCGAAGACTGACAGGGGCCACAGATACGCAGTATTTT.

The chain recombines TRBV7-7 with TRBJ1-3; 8 bases map to TRBD1. The V segment lost 2 bases and the J segment 4 bases; nucleotides outside the gene matches: 13. The CDR3 has 18 amino acids. Germline V gene sequence: CDR1 SSHAT, CDR2 FNYEAQ (reference sequence). The CDR3 sequence is CASSLTGQGPRHGNTIYF. Written as DNA, the CDR3 is TGTGCCAGCAGCTTAACAGGACAGGGACCGCGCCACGGAAACACCATATATTTT.

The rearrangement joins TRBV11-2 to TRBJ2-1, with D possibly matching TRBD1 (5 bases). The CDR3 spans 16 residues. Trimming shortened V by 2 bases and J by 0 bases, and 11 bases separated the two germline ends. Per germline, CDR1 SGHAT and CDR2 FQNNGV. This chain's CDR3 is CASSLRADNSYNEQFF. The CDR3 nucleotides are TGTGCCAGCAGCTTAAGGGCGGACAACTCCTACAATGAGCAGTTCTTC.

The CDR3 bases are TGTGCCACCAGCAGAGAAGAAGGCGGGCTCGATGGCTACACCTTC. Protein sequence: CATSREEGGLDGYTF. The V and J genes are TRBV15 and TRBJ1-2; D remains unclear. The V end lost 0 bases, the J end lost 6 bases, and 14 bases lay between the germline ends. The length of the CDR3 is 15 residues. Germline lookup yields CDR1 LNHNV and CDR2 YYDKDF (reference sequence).

A single count supports this clone. V is TRBV7-3 and J is TRBJ1-2; possibly TRBD1 for D (5 bases). This CDR3 is built from 15 residues. The germline V gene encodes CDR1 SGHTA and CDR2 FQGTGA. Trimming left V 2 bases short and J 0 bases short, with 10 bases between. CDR3: CASSLSGTSNYGYTF. CDR3 coding DNA: TGTGCCAGCAGCTTATCGGGGACTTCTAACTATGGCTACACCTTC. Complete variable domain (other parts from reference TRBV7-3 and TRBJ1-2): GAGVSQTPSNKVTEKGKYVELRCDPISGHTALYWYRQSLGQGPEFLIYFQGTGAADDSGLPNDRFFAVRPEGSVSTLKIQRTERGDSAVYLCASSLSGTSNYGYTFGSGTRLTVV.

As for this clone: Other nucleotide sequences from this sample produce the same CDR3. The genes are TRBV7-9 and TRBJ1-1; D may be TRBD1 (5 bases). The CDR3 is 14 residues long. V lost 1 base and J lost 1, with 7 bases in between. In germline, CDR1 is SEHNR, CDR2 FQNEAQ (reference sequence). The CDR3 is CASSLVGGNTEAFF. CDR3 DNA sequence: TGTGCCAGCAGCTTAGTCGGGGGGAACACTGAAGCTTTCTTT.

This clone was picked up one time. The chain combines TRBV23-1 with TRBJ1-6; 7 bases are a match to TRBD1. TRBV23-1 counts as an open reading frame of uncertain function. V lost 5 bases and J lost 7; bases outside the gene matches: 8. This CDR3 is 15 amino acids long. CDR3 sequence (DNA): TGCGCCAGCAGTGCAGACGGGACAGTCAATTCACCCCTCCACTTT. Its translation is CASSADGTVNSPLHF.

The CDR3 coding sequence is TGTGCCAGCAGCCGAGGCAGCCAAGAGACCCAGTACTTC. As protein: CASSRGSQETQYF. The chain is built from TRBV5-5 and TRBJ2-5; no reliable D call. Germline CDR1 SGHKS, CDR2 YYEKEE (reference sequence). V gave up 4 bases and J gave up 1 base, with 8 bases separating them. CDR3 length equals 13 residues.

This clone was counted only a few times. This chain links TRBV5-1 with TRBJ2-7; 15 nucleotides agree with TRBD2. The CDR3 extends over 14 amino acids. CDR1 and CDR2 from the germline V gene are SGHRS and YFSETQ. The junction had 2 bases not matched to a gene; V was cut back by 4 bases and J by 6 bases. The CDR3 DNA reads TGCGCCAGCAGCGGGGGACTAGCGGGAGGCGAGCAGTACTTC. It is translated as CASSGGLAGGEQYF.

V usage is TRBV30 and J usage is TRBJ1-6, with 7 bases fitting TRBD1. The V gene end was trimmed by 5 bases and the J gene end by 7 bases; junction bases not matched to a gene: 8. Germline V gene lookup returns CDR1 GTSNPN and CDR2 SVGIG (reference sequence). CDR3 length: 14 residues. Here the CDR3 DNA reads TGTGCCTGGGGGACCGGGACAGAAAATTCACCCCTCCACTTT. It is translated as CAWGTGTENSPLHF.

The rearrangement joins TRBV29-1 to TRBJ2-1; D is ambiguous. The V gene's germline CDR1 is SQVTM and CDR2 ANQGSEA. This CDR3 has 11 residues. Trimming removed 4 bases from V and 8 bases from J, with 9 bases in between. As DNA, the CDR3 is TGCAGCGTTGGTCTCCGGGATGAGCAGTTCTTC. Translating gives CSVGLRDEQFF.